The present entry profiles one TCR beta chain with its context. This sample stems from a study of blood T cell repertoires in COVID-19. Between the trimmed V and J ends, which lost 5 bases and 8 bases, there was a span of 15 bases. Germline values: CDR1 MDHEN, CDR2 SYDVKM. This CDR3 spans 13 amino acids. Here immunoSEQ multiplex PCR was the method, and the copy in TCRdb shows in-frame clones only, minus some. There are some 270,000 clones in the sample; about nine tenths occur only once, and roughly 2.1% lies in the top ten. The chain has TRBV28 and TRBJ1-2, with D possibly being TRBD1 (5 bases). This receptor was taken from a man between 45 and 60 years old with acute or convalescent COVID-19. The sequenced sample consisted of peripheral blood. The CDR3 DNA reads TGTGCCAGCAGTACGACAGTCTTTGGGGGCTACACCTTC. This gives the protein CASSTTVFGGYTF.